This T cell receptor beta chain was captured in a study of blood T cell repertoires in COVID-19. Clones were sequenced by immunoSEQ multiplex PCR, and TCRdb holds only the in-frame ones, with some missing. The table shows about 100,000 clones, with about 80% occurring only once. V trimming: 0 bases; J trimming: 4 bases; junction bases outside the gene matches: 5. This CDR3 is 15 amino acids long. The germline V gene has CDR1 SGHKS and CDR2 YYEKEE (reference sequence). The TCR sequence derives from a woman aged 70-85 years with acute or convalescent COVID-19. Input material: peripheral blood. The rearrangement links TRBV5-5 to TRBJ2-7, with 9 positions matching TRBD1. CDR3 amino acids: CASSLGGGQGYEQYV. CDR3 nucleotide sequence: TGTGCCAGCAGCTTGGGAGGAGGACAGGGGTACGAGCAGTACGTC.